The sequence of this T cell receptor beta chain was determined in a study of cytomegalovirus exposure and HLA in healthy donors. Turning to the study itself: Earlier sequencing of some 190 million T cells yielded 100 million to 140 million unique TCR beta sequences. Broader study findings: In a later analysis, approximately 18,000 TCR beta sequences were associated with HLA alleles at 0.05 false discovery rate. In a later analysis, a genetic analysis reported fewer productive-TCR N-insertions in an Asian-associated ancestry cluster than the cohort average.

V was pared by 7 bases and J by 8 bases, with 12 bases between. Germline assignment: CDR1 MNHNS and CDR2 SASEGT. The CDR3 runs to 12 residues. Remarks on this clone: Its specificity is not known.

PCR employed 60 Vbeta and 13 Jbeta primers. The authors' processing: Later reanalysis found approximately 80 million unique TCR beta chains, about 11 million of them shared. Here immunoSEQ multiplex PCR was the method, and the copy in TCRdb shows in-frame clones only, minus some. For V, J and clone size, that table is used; D and trimming come from the DNA. The sample records about 130,000 clones, around 81% being singletons. The material sequenced was PBMCs. The source of this sequence is a man between 18 and 35 years old in good health and CMV-seronegative. The J gene is TRBJ1-3, the V gene TRBV6-1, with D possibly TRBD1 on 5 matching bases. This CDR3 reads CASNDSRDTIYF. The CDR3 bases are TGTGCCAGCAACGACAGTAGAGACACCATATATTTT.